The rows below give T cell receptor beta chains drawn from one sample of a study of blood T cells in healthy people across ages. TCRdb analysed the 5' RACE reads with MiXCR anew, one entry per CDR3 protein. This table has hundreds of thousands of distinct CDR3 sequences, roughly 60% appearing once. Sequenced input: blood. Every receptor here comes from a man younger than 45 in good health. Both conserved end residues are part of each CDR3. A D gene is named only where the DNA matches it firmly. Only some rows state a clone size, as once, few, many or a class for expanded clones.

CDR3: CASSRQGLAGASTDTQYF; DNA: TGTGCCAGCAGCCGTCAGGGACTAGCGGGGGCTAGCACAGATACGCAGTATTTT; size: once; J: TRBJ2-3; D: TRBD2; length: 18; V: TRBV5-4
CDR3: CASGLGLAGVYEQFF; DNA: TGTGCCAGCGGATTGGGGCTAGCGGGAGTATATGAGCAGTTCTTC; size: NA; J: TRBJ2-1; D: TRBD2; length: 15; V: TRBV27
CDR3: CASSFRGVYEQYF; DNA: TGTGCCAGCAGTTTTCGGGGGGTCTACGAGCAGTACTTC; size: NA; J: TRBJ2-7; D: TRBD2; length: 13; V: TRBV28
CDR3: CASSVAPWVGTAPLHF; DNA: TGTGCCAGCAGCGTAGCTCCCTGGGTTGGGACAGCCCCCCTCCACTTT; size: NA; J: TRBJ1-6; D: TRBD1; length: 16; V: TRBV9
CDR3: CTINVQGPQETQYF; DNA: TGTACCATCAACGTCCAGGGGCCCCAAGAGACCCAGTACTTC; size: NA; J: TRBJ2-5; D: NA; length: 14; V: TRBV10-3
CDR3: CSALPGTGNQPQHF; DNA: TGCAGTGCTCTGCCTGGGACGGGAAATCAGCCCCAGCATTTT; size: NA; J: TRBJ1-5; D: NA; length: 14; V: TRBV20-1
CDR3: CASIARLAGGEQYF; DNA: TGTGCCAGCATAGCTCGGCTAGCGGGAGGGGAGCAGTACTTC; size: NA; J: TRBJ2-5; D: TRBD2; length: 14; V: TRBV6-6
CDR3: CSARAGGNEKLFF; DNA: TGCAGTGCTAGGGCAGGGGGTAATGAAAAACTGTTTTTT; size: few; J: TRBJ1-4; D: TRBD1; length: 13; V: TRBV20-1
CDR3: CASSASTDTEYF; DNA: TGTGCCAGCAGTGCTAGCACAGATACGGAGTATTTT; size: NA; J: TRBJ2-3; D: NA; length: 12; V: TRBV12-3/TRBV12-4
CDR3: CAISESSGTSGRYNEQFF; DNA: TGTGCCATCAGTGAGTCCTCGGGGACTAGCGGGCGGTACAATGAGCAGTTCTTC; size: many; J: TRBJ2-1; D: TRBD2; length: 18; V: TRBV10-3
CDR3: CASSYTSAPAGTEAFF; DNA: TGTGCCAGCAGTTACACGAGCGCCCCCGCAGGGACTGAAGCTTTCTTT; size: NA; J: TRBJ1-1; D: NA; length: 16; V: TRBV6-5
CDR3: CASSVSTRGFGYTF; DNA: TGTGCCAGCAGCGTTTCGACCCGGGGATTTGGCTACACCTTC; size: NA; J: TRBJ1-2; D: NA; length: 14; V: TRBV3-1
CDR3: CSVVNRGIDNEQFF; DNA: TGCAGCGTTGTCAACAGGGGGATTGACAATGAGCAGTTCTTC; size: NA; J: TRBJ2-1; D: TRBD1; length: 14; V: TRBV29-1
CDR3: CSAIAEAETQYF; DNA: TGCAGTGCTATAGCGGAAGCCGAGACCCAGTACTTC; size: NA; J: TRBJ2-5; D: NA; length: 12; V: TRBV20-1
CDR3: CASSSRTSWTEQFF; DNA: TGTGCCAGCAGCTCCAGGACTAGCTGGACTGAGCAGTTCTTC; size: NA; J: TRBJ2-1; D: TRBD2; length: 14; V: TRBV9
CDR3: CASSQASASGIGDEQFF; DNA: TGTGCCAGCAGCCAAGCTAGCGCTAGCGGGATAGGCGATGAGCAGTTCTTC; size: NA; J: TRBJ2-1; D: TRBD2; length: 17; V: TRBV4-2
CDR3: CASSSGRIEQFF; DNA: TGTGCCAGCAGCTCGGGACGTATTGAGCAGTTCTTC; size: NA; J: TRBJ2-1; D: NA; length: 12; V: TRBV7-2
CDR3: CASKSPLITDTQYF; DNA: TGTGCCAGCAAAAGCCCCTTAATCACAGATACGCAGTATTTT; size: NA; J: TRBJ2-3; D: NA; length: 14; V: TRBV2
CDR3: CASSLGYNEQFF; DNA: TGTGCCAGCAGCTTGGGGTACAATGAGCAGTTCTTC; size: many; J: TRBJ2-1; D: NA; length: 12; V: TRBV7-9
CDR3: CASEALDRGPSYEQYF; DNA: TGTGCCAGCGAAGCTCTGGACAGGGGCCCTTCTTACGAGCAGTACTTC; size: few; J: TRBJ2-7; D: TRBD1; length: 16; V: TRBV2